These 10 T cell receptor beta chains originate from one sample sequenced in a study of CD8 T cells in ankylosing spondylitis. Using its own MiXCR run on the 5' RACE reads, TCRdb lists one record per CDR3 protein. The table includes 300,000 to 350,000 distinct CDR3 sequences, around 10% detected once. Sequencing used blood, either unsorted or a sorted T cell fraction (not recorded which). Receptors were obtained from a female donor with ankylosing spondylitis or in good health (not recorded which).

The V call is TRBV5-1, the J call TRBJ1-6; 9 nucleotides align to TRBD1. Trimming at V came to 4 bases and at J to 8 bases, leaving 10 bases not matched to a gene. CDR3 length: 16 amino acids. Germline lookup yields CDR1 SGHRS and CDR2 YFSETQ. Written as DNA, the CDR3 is TGCGCCAGCAGCCCGAAGTCGGGACAGGGACATTCACCCCTCCACTTT. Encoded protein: CASSPKSGQGHSPLHF.

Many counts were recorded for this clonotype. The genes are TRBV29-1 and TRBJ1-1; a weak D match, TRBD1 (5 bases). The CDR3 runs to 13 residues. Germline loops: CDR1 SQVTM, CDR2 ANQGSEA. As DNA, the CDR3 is TGCACCGCTAAGGGACCGGGAAACACTGAAGCTTTCTTT. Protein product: CTAKGPGNTEAFF.

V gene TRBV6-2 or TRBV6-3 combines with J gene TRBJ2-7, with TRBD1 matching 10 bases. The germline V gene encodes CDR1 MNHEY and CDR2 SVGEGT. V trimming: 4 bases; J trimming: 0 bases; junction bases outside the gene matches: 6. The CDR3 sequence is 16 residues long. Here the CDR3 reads CASSWPGQGRSYEQYF. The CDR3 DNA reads TGTGCCAGCAGTTGGCCGGGACAGGGGCGCTCCTACGAGCAGTACTTC.

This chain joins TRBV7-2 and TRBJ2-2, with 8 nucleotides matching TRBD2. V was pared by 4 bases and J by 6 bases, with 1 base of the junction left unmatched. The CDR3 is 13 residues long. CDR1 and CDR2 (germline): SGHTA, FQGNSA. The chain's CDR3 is CASSSGLAGELFF. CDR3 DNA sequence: TGTGCCAGCAGCTCGGGACTAGCCGGGGAGCTGTTTTTT.

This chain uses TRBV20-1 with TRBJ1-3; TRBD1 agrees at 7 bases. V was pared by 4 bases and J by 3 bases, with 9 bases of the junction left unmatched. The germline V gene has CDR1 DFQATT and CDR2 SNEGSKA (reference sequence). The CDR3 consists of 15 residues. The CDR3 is CSATFRGRRGNTIYF. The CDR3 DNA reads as TGCAGTGCTACTTTTAGGGGGCGACGTGGAAACACCATATATTTT.

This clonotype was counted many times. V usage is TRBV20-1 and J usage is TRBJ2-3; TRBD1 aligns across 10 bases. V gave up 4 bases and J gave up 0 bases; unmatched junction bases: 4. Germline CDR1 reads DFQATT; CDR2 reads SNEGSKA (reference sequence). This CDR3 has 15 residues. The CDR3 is CSAKPGQGSTDTQYF. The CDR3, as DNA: TGCAGTGCTAAACCGGGACAGGGGAGCACAGATACGCAGTATTTT.

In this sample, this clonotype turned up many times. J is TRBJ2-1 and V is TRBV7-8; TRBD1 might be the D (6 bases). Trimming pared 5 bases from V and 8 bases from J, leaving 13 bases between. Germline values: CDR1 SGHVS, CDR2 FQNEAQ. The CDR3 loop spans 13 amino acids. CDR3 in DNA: TGTGCCAGCAGCATAAGGGGGATTCATGAGCAGTTCTTC. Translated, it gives CASSIRGIHEQFF.

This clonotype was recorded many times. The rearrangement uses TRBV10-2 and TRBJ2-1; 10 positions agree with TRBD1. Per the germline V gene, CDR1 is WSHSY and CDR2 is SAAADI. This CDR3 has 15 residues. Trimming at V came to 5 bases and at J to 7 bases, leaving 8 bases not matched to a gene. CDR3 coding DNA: TGCGCCAGCAGTCCGGACAGGGGGACGGAAAATGAGCAGTTCTTC. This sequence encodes CASSPDRGTENEQFF.

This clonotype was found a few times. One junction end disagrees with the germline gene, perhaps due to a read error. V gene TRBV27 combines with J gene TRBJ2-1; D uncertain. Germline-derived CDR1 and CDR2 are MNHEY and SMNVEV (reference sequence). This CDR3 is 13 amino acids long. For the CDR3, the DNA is TGTGCCAGCAGTCCTCCCGGGCCACATGGGCCAGTCTTC. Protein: CASSPPGPHGPVF.

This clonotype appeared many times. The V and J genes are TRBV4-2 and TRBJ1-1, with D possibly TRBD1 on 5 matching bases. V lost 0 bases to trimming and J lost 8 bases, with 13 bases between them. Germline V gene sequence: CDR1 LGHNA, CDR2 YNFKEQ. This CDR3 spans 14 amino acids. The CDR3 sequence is CASSQDGEDIEAFF. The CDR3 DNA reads TGTGCCAGCAGCCAAGATGGGGAGGACATCGAAGCTTTCTTT.